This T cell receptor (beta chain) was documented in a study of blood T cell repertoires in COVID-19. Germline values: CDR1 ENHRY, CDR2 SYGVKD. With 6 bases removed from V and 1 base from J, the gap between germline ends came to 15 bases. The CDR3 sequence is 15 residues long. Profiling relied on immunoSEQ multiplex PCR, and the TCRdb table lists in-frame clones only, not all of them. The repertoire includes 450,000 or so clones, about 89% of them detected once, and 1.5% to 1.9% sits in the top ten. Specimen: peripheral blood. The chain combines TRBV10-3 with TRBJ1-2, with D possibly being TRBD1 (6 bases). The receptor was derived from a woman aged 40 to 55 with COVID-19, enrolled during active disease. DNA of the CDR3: TGTGCCATCAGGCCGGACAGATCCTTTAACTATGGCTACACCTTC. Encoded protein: CAIRPDRSFNYGYTF.